This passage covers 14 T cell receptor beta chains from one sample sequenced in a study of blood T cell repertoires in COVID-19. TCRdb keeps only in-frame clones here, not all; method: immunoSEQ multiplex PCR. The sample has about 80,000 clones, 75% to 85% seen once; the top ten hold 8% to 10%. Specimen: peripheral blood. These receptor sequences come from a man aged 45 to 65 with COVID-19, enrolled during active disease.

In this sample, this clone turned up once. The chain carries TRBV18 and TRBJ2-7; perhaps TRBD1 as D (5 bases). Germline values: CDR1 KGHSH, CDR2 LQKENI. The CDR3 spans 15 residues. The V gene lost 1 base and the J gene lost 5 bases, with 15 bases spanning the gap. CDR3 DNA: TGTGCCAGCTCACCACAGGGGAATTCGGGTGACGAGCAGTACTTC. Translating it yields CASSPQGNSGDEQYF. The entire variable domain, with the rest obtained from reference TRBV18 and TRBJ2-7, is as follows: NAGVMQNPRHLVRRRGQEARLRCSPMKGHSHVYWYRQLPEEGLKFMVYLQKENIIDESGMPKERFSAEFPKEGPSILRIQQVVRGDSAAYFCASSPQGNSGDEQYFGPGTRLTVT.

The V and J genes are TRBV5-1 and TRBJ2-7, with D possibly matching TRBD1 (6 bases). The germline V gene has CDR1 SGHRS and CDR2 YFSETQ. The CDR3 runs to 15 residues. Trimming pared 1 base from V and 7 bases from J, leaving 18 bases between. The CDR3 loop is CASSLSGTSLEEQYF. The CDR3 DNA follows: TGCGCCAGCAGCTTGTCCGGGACATCTCTCGAGGAGCAGTACTTC.

In nucleotides, the CDR3 is TGTGCCAGCAGCTTAAGCAGGTTTAATCAGCCCCAGCATTTT. This gives the protein CASSLSRFNQPQHF. The chain couples TRBV7-2 to TRBJ1-5, with unresolved D. CDR3 size: 14 residues. Germline V lookup: CDR1 SGHTA, CDR2 FQGNSA. Trimming pared 2 bases from V and 4 bases from J, leaving 9 bases between.

This clone was seen only once. This chain joins TRBV18 and TRBJ2-7; weak D call: TRBD1 (6 bases). V was shortened by 2 bases and J by 5 bases, with 19 bases between the two germline ends. Germline V gene data show CDR1 as KGHSH and CDR2 as LQKENI. The CDR3 spans 16 residues. The CDR3 spells CASSPGPGQLFHEQYF. The CDR3 coding sequence is TGTGCCAGCTCACCAGGTCCCGGACAGCTGTTCCACGAGCAGTACTTC. Filled out from reference TRBV18 and TRBJ2-7, the complete variable domain reads NAGVMQNPRHLVRRRGQEARLRCSPMKGHSHVYWYRQLPEEGLKFMVYLQKENIIDESGMPKERFSAEFPKEGPSILRIQQVVRGDSAAYFCASSPGPGQLFHEQYFGPGTRLTVT.

The rearrangement uses TRBV11-3 and TRBJ2-2, with TRBD2 identical over 9 bases. V gave up 5 bases and J gave up 6 bases; unmatched junction bases: 10. The CDR3 loop spans 16 amino acids. CDR1 and CDR2 (germline): SGHNT, YENEEA. The DNA for the CDR3 is TGTGCCAGCAGCGCCACTAGCGGGTACCCTTCCGGGGAGCTGTTTTTT. This encodes CASSATSGYPSGELFF.

This sequence joins TRBV6-5 and TRBJ2-7, with TRBD2 identical over 9 bases. V was clipped by 6 bases and J by 1 base; unmatched bases: 1. Germline CDR1 is MNHEY and CDR2 is SVGAGI. The CDR3 covers 13 residues. CDR3 residues: CASRTSGSYEQYF. The DNA for the CDR3 is TGTGCCAGCAGGACTAGCGGATCCTACGAGCAGTACTTC.

The chain has TRBV7-9 and TRBJ2-4; no clear D. Trimming took off 1 base at V and 0 bases at J, with 13 bases between the two ends. Germline V gives CDR1 SEHNR, CDR2 FQNEAQ (reference sequence). This CDR3 is 17 amino acids long. The DNA for the CDR3 is TGTGCCAGCAGCTTAGGGGCACAAACCTTAGCCAAAAACATTCAGTACTTC. Residues: CASSLGAQTLAKNIQYF.

The rearrangement joins TRBV27 to TRBJ1-2; 8 bases align to TRBD1. V was clipped by 3 bases and J by 6 bases; unmatched bases: 3. The CDR3 extends over 13 amino acids. Germline CDR1 MNHEY, CDR2 SMNVEV (reference sequence). The CDR3 DNA reads as TGTGCCAGCAGTTTCCGGACAGGGAATGGCTACACCTTC. Translated, it gives CASSFRTGNGYTF.

This sequence joins TRBV7-9 and TRBJ1-4, with TRBD1 matching 9 bases. The J segment lost 8 bases and the V segment lost 1 base, leaving 2 bases of the junction unmatched. Per germline, CDR1 SEHNR and CDR2 FQNEAQ (reference sequence). This CDR3 is built from 14 residues. CDR3 region: CASSLGTGDEKLFF. The CDR3 DNA reads as TGTGCCAGCAGCTTAGGGACAGGGGACGAAAAACTGTTTTTT.

This sequence joins TRBV30 and TRBJ2-3; 7 nucleotides align to TRBD1. In germline, CDR1 is GTSNPN, CDR2 SVGIG (reference sequence). V was clipped by 3 bases and J by 6 bases; unmatched bases: 0. The CDR3 is made up of 11 amino acids. CDR3 bases: TGTGCCTGGAGGGACAGGGATACGCAGTATTTT. Protein: CAWRDRDTQYF.

In nucleotides, the CDR3 is TGTGCCAGCAGTCGGACAGGGAACACTGAAGCTTTCTTT. Encoded protein: CASSRTGNTEAFF. The rearrangement uses TRBV12-3 or TRBV12-4 and TRBJ1-1, with 7 bases matching TRBD1. This CDR3 is built from 13 residues. Trimming took 5 bases from V and 1 from J; bases not matched to a gene: 1.

The J gene is TRBJ2-3, the V gene TRBV6-4; no clear D gene. This CDR3 comprises 14 residues. With 0 bases removed from V and 1 base from J, the gap between germline ends came to 5 bases. Germline V gene lookup returns CDR1 MRHNA and CDR2 SNTAGT. CDR3 sequence (DNA): TGTGCCAGCAGTGACTCCCCAGGCACAGATACGCAGTATTTT. Encoded protein: CASSDSPGTDTQYF.

The chain combines TRBV11-3 with TRBJ2-2, with D unclear. Germline lookup yields CDR1 SGHNT and CDR2 YENEEA. CDR3 length: 14 residues. The V gene lost 4 bases and the J gene lost 5 bases, with 11 bases spanning the gap. CDR3 DNA: TGTGCCAGCAGCTCAATGACAACTACCGGGGAGCTGTTTTTT. It codes for CASSSMTTTGELFF.

This chain connects TRBV19 to TRBJ1-1; 9 nucleotides align to TRBD1. Germline V gene lookup returns CDR1 LNHDA and CDR2 SQIVND (reference sequence). The CDR3 has 17 amino acids. V dropped 4 bases and J dropped 5; count of bases not matched to a gene: 14. As DNA, the CDR3 is TGTGCCAGTAGTACAGGGACAGGGAGAGGGGCCAGAACTGAAGCTTTCTTT. This translates into CASSTGTGRGARTEAFF.